These T cell receptor beta chains were read from a single sample in a study of T cells in Graves' hyperthyroidism and ophthalmopathy. Each CDR3 protein is one row after TCRdb ran MiXCR on the multiplex PCR reads. The sample includes more than 600,000 distinct CDR3 sequences, about a sixth of them seen just once. Sequenced sample: blood. The origin of the receptors is a man aged 18 to 29 with Graves' hyperthyroidism. The CDR3 runs from the conserved cysteine through the conserved F or W. Fields, in order: clone size, D gene, J gene, V gene, CDR3 DNA, CDR3 protein. A D gene is named only where the DNA matches it firmly. Where a row states a size, it is once, few, many or the class of an expanded clone; other rows omit it.

>many|TRBD1|TRBJ1-1|TRBV5-1
TGCGCCAGCAGCACGGACAGGGGAGGAACTGAAGCTTTCTTT
CASSTDRGGTEAFF
>many|.|TRBJ2-7|TRBV28
TGTGCCAGCAGTTTACGTGCTTTCGAGCAGTACTTC
CASSLRAFEQYF
>.|.|TRBJ2-1|TRBV20-1
TGCAGTGCTCCGGGACTTTACTACAATAAGCAGTTCTTC
CSAPGLYYNKQFF
>many|TRBD2|TRBJ2-5|TRBV11-2
TGTGCCAGCAGCCGCGTACGAGCGGGTAGCGGGAGAGGTAAAGAGACCCAGTACTTC
CASSRVRAGSGRGKETQYF
>many|.|TRBJ2-7|TRBV12-3/TRBV12-4
TGTGCCAGCAGTTTTGTCAGGGGTACCTACGAGCAGTACTTC
CASSFVRGTYEQYF
>.|TRBD2|TRBJ2-1|TRBV20-1
TGCAGTGCTAGCCCCGGGACTAGCGATGAGCAGTTCTTC
CSASPGTSDEQFF
>few|TRBD1|TRBJ1-5|TRBV28
TGTGCCAGCAGTACCCGGACAGGCTGGGGACAGCCCCAGCATTTT
CASSTRTGWGQPQHF
>many|.|TRBJ2-7|TRBV29-1
TGCAGCGTTGCCAACTCCTACGAGCAGTACTTC
CSVANSYEQYF
>few|.|TRBJ2-3|TRBV2
TGTGCCAGCGGAGGGACTTTCCGCCAGGATACGCAGTATTTT
CASGGTFRQDTQYF
>many|.|TRBJ1-1|TRBV20-1
TGCAGTGCTGGGGTGGCGGGGGCTGAAGCTTTCTTT
CSAGVAGAEAFF
>few|TRBD2|TRBJ2-1|TRBV20-1
TGCAGTGCTGGTACTAGCGGGAGAGTCTACAATGAGCAGTTCTTC
CSAGTSGRVYNEQFF
>many|.|TRBJ2-5|TRBV20-1
TGCAGTGCTAAGAAATGGATCCGGGGAGAGACCCAGTACTTC
CSAKKWIRGETQYF
>many|.|TRBJ2-7|TRBV28
TGTGCCAGCAGTTCCAGGTTACCCCCCTACGAGCAGTACTTC
CASSSRLPPYEQYF
>many|.|TRBJ1-1|TRBV28
TGTGCCAGCACCACGGGAGGGAACACTGAAGCTTTCTTT
CASTTGGNTEAFF
>many|.|TRBJ1-1|TRBV11-1
TGTGCCAGCAGCTTACGGTGGTCTGAGACTGAAGCTTTCTTT
CASSLRWSETEAFF
>many|TRBD2|TRBJ2-3|TRBV18
TGTGCCAGCTCAGGGACTATCAGAGGAGATACGCAGTATTTT
CASSGTIRGDTQYF
>many|.|TRBJ2-7|TRBV20-1
TGCAGTGCTAGCGCCGGACCTTACGAGCAGTACTTC
CSASAGPYEQYF
>.|TRBD1|TRBJ2-7|TRBV19
TGTGCCAGTAGTATAGCACCGGGACAGGGGACACTCTCCTACGAGCAGTACTTC
CASSIAPGQGTLSYEQYF
>many|.|TRBJ1-5|TRBV6-2/TRBV6-3
TGTGCCAGCAGTTACCTCGGTTCGCGGCAGCCCCAGCATTTT
CASSYLGSRQPQHF
>once|.|TRBJ2-6|TRBV10-3
TGTGCCATCAGTGAGTCACCCTCCGACGTGTCCAACGTCCTGACTTTC
CAISESPSDVSNVLTF
>.|.|TRBJ2-7|TRBV6-2/TRBV6-3
TGTGCCAGCAGTTACCCAGATGGGGATTTGTCCGAGCAGTACTTC
CASSYPDGDLSEQYF
>many|.|TRBJ1-1|TRBV9
TGTGCCAGCAGCGTAGGGGGGGCGAGGAACACTGAAGCTTTCTTT
CASSVGGARNTEAFF
>few|.|TRBJ1-5|TRBV28
TGTGCCAGCAGCCTCGGGACTTCTCCGGATCGGCCCCAGCATTTT
CASSLGTSPDRPQHF
>many|.|TRBJ2-7|TRBV12-3/TRBV12-4
TGTGCCAGCAGTACGACAGGACTCTCCTACGAGCAGTACTTC
CASSTTGLSYEQYF
>few|.|TRBJ2-1|TRBV5-1
TGCGCCAGCACCCCGGGGGACAATGAGCAGTTCTTC
CASTPGDNEQFF
>many|.|TRBJ1-1|TRBV6-1
TGTGCCAGCAGTGAAGACAGGATGAACACTGAAGCTTTCTTT
CASSEDRMNTEAFF
>.|.|TRBJ2-3|TRBV7-2
TGTGCCAGCAGACTTATTTCAGATACGCAGTATTTT
CASRLISDTQYF
>few|.|TRBJ1-4|TRBV20-1
TGCAGTCTATCCCAAGGGGAAAAACTGTTTTTT
CSLSQGEKLFF
>many|.|TRBJ2-2|TRBV6-6
TGTGCCAGCAGTTACTCGATCCGGGACATCACCGGGGAGCTGTTTTTT
CASSYSIRDITGELFF
>.|.|TRBJ2-4|TRBV18
TGTGCCAGCTCACCGCAATCCAGGGAGGTTCAGTACTTC
CASSPQSREVQYF
>many|.|TRBJ2-1|TRBV29-1
TGCAGCGTTGAGGGGGAGGTCGATGAGCAGTTCTTC
CSVEGEVDEQFF
>many|.|TRBJ2-7|TRBV18
TGTGCCAGCTCAAGGTACGGAACCTACGAGCAGTACTTC
CASSRYGTYEQYF
>few|.|TRBJ2-7|TRBV14
TGTGCCAGCAGCCAAGACGTGGGAGAAATACCCTACGAGCAGTACTTC
CASSQDVGEIPYEQYF
>.|TRBD1|TRBJ1-5|TRBV20-1
TGCAGTGGGGGAAGGGGGCGAAATAGCAATCAGCCCCAGCATTTT
CSGGRGRNSNQPQHF
>once|.|TRBJ2-7|TRBV11-3
TGTGCCAGCAGCTTAAATCTCGAGGCCTACGAGCAGTACTTC
CASSLNLEAYEQYF
>many|.|TRBJ2-1|TRBV2
TGTGCCAGCAGTAGGGGGGGCGCGGATTTGAATGAGCAGTTCTTC
CASSRGGADLNEQFF
>.|.|TRBJ2-1|TRBV6-2/TRBV6-3
TGTGCCAGCAGTTACGGCTACCAGCAGTTCTTC
CASSYGYQQFF
>many|.|TRBJ2-7|TRBV7-3
TGTGCCAGCAGCCCCTCGGGACTGGCCGGGGACGAGCAGTACTTC
CASSPSGLAGDEQYF
>few|.|TRBJ2-6|TRBV30
TGTGCCTGGAGCGAGACGAACGTCCTGACTTTC
CAWSETNVLTF
>.|TRBD2|TRBJ2-3|TRBV9
TGTGCCAGCAGCGTAGTAAGCGGGGGGCCAGATACGCAGTATTTT
CASSVVSGGPDTQYF
>many|.|TRBJ2-1|TRBV12-3/TRBV12-4
TGTGCCAGCAGTTTAATCCGAGGGGATGAGCAGTTCTTC
CASSLIRGDEQFF
>few|TRBD1|TRBJ2-1|TRBV29-1
TGCAGCGCTGAACGGAGTGGGACAGGGGGCGGAGGCAATGAGCAGTTCTTC
CSAERSGTGGGGNEQFF
>many|TRBD2|TRBJ2-3|TRBV9
TGTGCCAGCAGCGGGGGACTAGCGGGAGGGGATACGCAGTATTTT
CASSGGLAGGDTQYF
>many|TRBD1|TRBJ2-7|TRBV28
TGTGCCAGCAGGCGTGGACAGGGGTACCTCAGGTCCTACGAGCAGTACTTC
CASRRGQGYLRSYEQYF
>many|.|TRBJ2-2|TRBV28
TGTGCCAGCAGTACCCTCACCGGGGAGCTGTTTTTT
CASSTLTGELFF
>.|TRBD1|TRBJ1-2|TRBV4-1
TGCGCCAGCAGCCGAGCGACAGGGGGCTATGGCTACACCTTC
CASSRATGGYGYTF
>.|.|TRBJ2-5|TRBV20-1
TGCAGTGCCCCCATGGGGGCGCTGTCAGAGACCCAGTACTTC
CSAPMGALSETQYF
>few|TRBD1|TRBJ2-7|TRBV20-1
TGCAGTGCTAGAGATCCGGACAGGGAGTACGAGCAGTACTTC
CSARDPDREYEQYF
>.|TRBD2|TRBJ2-7|TRBV11-2
TGTGCCAGCAGCGGGGAGGGGTTTTCTTACGAGCAGTACTTC
CASSGEGFSYEQYF
>once|TRBD1|TRBJ2-7|TRBV29-1
TGCAGCGTTGCACAGGGGCACGAGCAGTACTTC
CSVAQGHEQYF
>many|.|TRBJ2-7|TRBV12-3/TRBV12-4
TGTGCCAGCAGCCCCGCCTTGGGTAGGGGGAGCTACGAGCAGTACTTC
CASSPALGRGSYEQYF
>.|.|TRBJ1-6|TRBV7-2
TGTGCCAGCAGCTTAGAGGTGGGGGGCGGCGGGAATTCACCCCTCCACTTT
CASSLEVGGGGNSPLHF
>.|.|TRBJ2-7|TRBV7-9
TGTGCCAGCACCGAGAGGTCCTACGAGCAGTACTTC
CASTERSYEQYF
>.|.|TRBJ2-3|TRBV5-4
TGTGCCAGCAGCTTTGGGGCGCACTCCTCAGATACGCAGTATTTT
CASSFGAHSSDTQYF
>.|.|TRBJ2-3|TRBV25-1
TGTGCCAGCAGTGAATTTCAGCATAGTACGCAGTATTTT
CASSEFQHSTQYF
>many|TRBD2|TRBJ2-3|TRBV12-3/TRBV12-4
TGTGCCAGCAGTCCCCCGGGTCCTACTAGCGGGAACACAGATACGCAGTATTTT
CASSPPGPTSGNTDTQYF
>.|TRBD1|TRBJ1-5|TRBV18
TGTGCCAGCTCACTTGACAGGGGACGCAATCAGCCCCAGCATTTT
CASSLDRGRNQPQHF
>many|TRBD1|TRBJ2-3|TRBV28
TGTGCCAGCAGTTTGATCCCGGGACAGGGAGTATCTGATACGCAGTATTTT
CASSLIPGQGVSDTQYF
>.|TRBD1|TRBJ2-7|TRBV20-1
TGCAGTGCTTCCCTGGGGGGACAGGGCTTCGACGAGCAGTACTTC
CSASLGGQGFDEQYF
>few|.|TRBJ2-7|TRBV7-8
TGTGCCAGCAGCCTAACCCCGGGGAGACTGGTCTACGAGCAGTACTTC
CASSLTPGRLVYEQYF